One and the same sample provided the 13 T cell receptor beta chains below, sequenced in a study of T cell responses to AZD1222 COVID-19 vaccine. Method: immunoSEQ multiplex PCR; TCRdb's copy keeps in-frame clones and lacks some. The table has roughly 150,000 clones, around 90% seen once. The source material was peripheral blood, sampled on day 0 of AZD1222 vaccination. The receptor set was obtained from an adult in good health.

The chain is built from TRBV11-3 and TRBJ2-6; 10 nucleotides line up with TRBD1. This CDR3 is 17 amino acids long. V dropped 5 bases and J dropped 2; count of bases not matched to a gene: 6. Germline lookup yields CDR1 SGHNT and CDR2 YENEEA. CDR3 in amino acids: CASSHGQGVTGANVLTF. DNA for the CDR3: TGTGCCAGCAGCCACGGACAGGGGGTTACTGGGGCCAACGTCCTGACTTTC.

J is TRBJ1-6 and V is TRBV19, with D tentatively TRBD1 (5 bases). Deletions cut 11 bases from V and 0 bases from J, with 26 bases between. The CDR3 totals 19 residues. CDR1 and CDR2 from the germline V gene are LNHDA and SQIVND (reference sequence). The DNA of the CDR3 is TGTGCCCCGGGGGGGGGTGACCGGCAAGCGAGCTCCTATAATTCACCCCTCCACTTT. Its protein is CAPGGGDRQASSYNSPLHF.

This chain uses TRBV6-5 with TRBJ1-6; D call uncertain. From germline, CDR1 is MNHEY and CDR2 SVGAGI. Trimming took off 6 bases at V and 7 bases at J, with 10 bases between the two ends. CDR3 size: 13 residues. In nucleotides, the CDR3 is TGTGCCAGCAGGTTAGGCGACAATTCACCCCTCCACTTT. Its translation: CASRLGDNSPLHF.

The CDR3 DNA is TGCGCCAGCAGCTTGGCCGGGCCGGTGGCTTTCTTT. Encoded protein: CASSLAGPVAFF. The chain is built from TRBV5-1 and TRBJ1-1, with D uncertain. The CDR3 consists of 12 residues. Looked up from germline, CDR1 is SGHRS and CDR2 is YFSETQ. Trimming removed 0 bases at V and 11 bases at J, with 11 bases between.

The J gene is TRBJ2-6, the V gene TRBV24-1, with 8 positions matching TRBD1. The CDR3 has 16 residues. V was pared by 4 bases and J by 5 bases, with 6 bases of the junction left unmatched. The V gene's germline CDR1 is KGHDR and CDR2 SFDVKD. The CDR3 bases are TGTGCCACCAGTGACCCGACAGGGGTTAGGGCCAACGTCCTGACTTTC. This encodes CATSDPTGVRANVLTF.

J is TRBJ1-4 and V is TRBV28, with 8 bases fitting TRBD1. This CDR3 is 14 amino acids long. Germline V gene sequence: CDR1 MDHEN, CDR2 SYDVKM. V was pared by 5 bases and J by 2 bases, with 1 base of the junction left unmatched. The CDR3 region is CASSNRGTNEKLFF. CDR3 DNA sequence: TGTGCCAGCAGTAACAGGGGGACTAATGAAAAACTGTTTTTT.

A single count supports this clone. V usage is TRBV9 and J usage is TRBJ1-1; D is possibly TRBD1 (5 bases). Germline V CDR1 and CDR2: SGDLS, YYNGEE. The CDR3 covers 15 residues. V was clipped by 3 bases and J by 0 bases, with 12 bases between them. The CDR3 loop reads CASSAGRGLNTEAFF. The CDR3 nucleotides are TGTGCCAGCAGCGCGGGAAGGGGACTGAACACTGAAGCTTTCTTT.

The V and J genes are TRBV11-2 and TRBJ1-2; 7 nucleotides match TRBD1. Germline lookup yields CDR1 SGHAT and CDR2 FQNNGV. The CDR3 runs to 14 residues. The V segment lost 0 bases and the J segment 8 bases; nucleotides outside the gene matches: 6. The CDR3, as DNA: TGTGCCAGCAGCTTAGAGGCAGGGGGTTACGGCTACACCTTC. Residues: CASSLEAGGYGYTF.

The chain links TRBV5-5 to TRBJ2-2, with D tentatively TRBD2 (5 bases). V was pared by 5 bases and J by 6 bases, with 11 bases between. The CDR3 has 13 residues. Germline values: CDR1 SGHKS, CDR2 YYEKEE (reference sequence). DNA of the CDR3: TGTGCCAGCAGTCACGCCGGGGCCGGGGAGCTGTTTTTT. Amino acid sequence: CASSHAGAGELFF.

The V call is TRBV28, the J call TRBJ1-2; 7 bases fit TRBD1. Germline loops: CDR1 MDHEN, CDR2 SYDVKM. With V trimmed by 7 bases and J by 4 bases, 12 bases remained unmatched. There are 15 residues in the CDR3. The CDR3 nucleotides are TGTGCCAGCAAAGGGGGCGCGGTTTTAATCTATGGCTACACCTTC. This gives the protein CASKGGAVLIYGYTF.

The CDR3 region is CATSSPQRVYEQYF. DNA for the CDR3: TGTGCCACCAGCAGCCCACAGAGAGTCTACGAGCAGTACTTC. The rearrangement links TRBV15 to TRBJ2-7; no clear D. Germline CDR1 is LNHNV and CDR2 is YYDKDF (reference sequence). V was shortened by 3 bases and J by 3 bases, with 12 bases between the two germline ends. This CDR3 is built from 14 residues.

This rearrangement joins TRBV6-2 or TRBV6-3 to TRBJ2-3; 7 nucleotides agree with TRBD1. CDR3 length: 14 residues. Losses at the gene ends were 5 bases for V and 3 bases for J; bases not matched to a gene: 5. The germline gives CDR1 MNHEY, CDR2 SVGEGT. The CDR3 DNA sequence: TGTGCCAGCAGTACAGGGGATCGTACAGATACGCAGTATTTT. It is translated as CASSTGDRTDTQYF.

This clone showed up just a few times. This same CDR3 is encoded by further DNA sequences in the sample. This chain uses TRBV28 with TRBJ2-7; D may match TRBD1 or TRBD2 (5 bases each). The ends were cut back, 2 bases at V and 3 bases at J, with 5 bases in the middle. The CDR3 totals 12 residues. Germline V CDR1 and CDR2: MDHEN, SYDVKM. The CDR3 reads CASSLGGYEQYF. The CDR3 nucleotides read TGTGCCAGCAGTTTAGGGGGCTACGAGCAGTACTTC.